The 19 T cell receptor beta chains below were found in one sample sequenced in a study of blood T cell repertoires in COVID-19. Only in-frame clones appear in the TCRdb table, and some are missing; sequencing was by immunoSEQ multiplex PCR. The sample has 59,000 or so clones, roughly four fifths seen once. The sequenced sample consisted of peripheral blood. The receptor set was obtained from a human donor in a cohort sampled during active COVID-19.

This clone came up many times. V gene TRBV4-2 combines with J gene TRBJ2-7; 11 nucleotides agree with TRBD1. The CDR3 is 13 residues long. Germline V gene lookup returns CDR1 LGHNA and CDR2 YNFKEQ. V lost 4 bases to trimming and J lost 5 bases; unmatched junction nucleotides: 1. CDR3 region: CASSRDRGDEQYV. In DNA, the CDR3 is TGTGCCAGCAGCCGGGACAGGGGGGACGAGCAGTACGTC.

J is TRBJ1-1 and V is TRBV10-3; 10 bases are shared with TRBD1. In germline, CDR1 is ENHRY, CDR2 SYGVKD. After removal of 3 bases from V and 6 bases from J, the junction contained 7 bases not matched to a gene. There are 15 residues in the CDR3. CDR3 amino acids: CAISDPGQGKSEAFF. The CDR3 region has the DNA TGTGCCATCAGTGACCCGGGACAGGGGAAATCTGAAGCTTTCTTT.

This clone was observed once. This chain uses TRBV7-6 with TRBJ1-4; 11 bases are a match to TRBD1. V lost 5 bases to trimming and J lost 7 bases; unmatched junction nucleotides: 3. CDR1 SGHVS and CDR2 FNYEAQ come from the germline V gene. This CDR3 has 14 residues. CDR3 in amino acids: CASSTGQGGEKLFF. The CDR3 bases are TGTGCCAGCAGCACGGGACAGGGGGGTGAAAAACTGTTTTTT.

The CDR3 DNA sequence: TGTGCCAGCAGCGTAGTTTCCGGGGGGGTCACTGAAGCTTTCTTT. As protein: CASSVVSGGVTEAFF. The rearrangement joins TRBV9 to TRBJ1-1; D might be TRBD1 (5 bases). Germline V gene data show CDR1 as SGDLS and CDR2 as YYNGEE. V dropped 0 bases and J dropped 4 bases, with 13 bases sitting between them. The CDR3 extends over 15 amino acids. Full variable domain (rest looked up from reference TRBV9 and TRBJ1-1): DSGVTQTPKHLITATGQRVTLRCSPRSGDLSVYWYQQSLDQGLQFLIQYYNGEERAKGNILERFSAQQFPDLHSELNLSSLELGDSALYFCASSVVSGGVTEAFFGQGTRLTVV.

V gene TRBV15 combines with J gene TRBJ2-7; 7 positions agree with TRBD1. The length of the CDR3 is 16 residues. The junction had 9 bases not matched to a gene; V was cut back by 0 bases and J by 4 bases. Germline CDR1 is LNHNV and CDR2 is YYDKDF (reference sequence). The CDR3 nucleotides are TGTGCCACCAGCAGAGATAGGACAGGACCTTTATACGAGCAGTACTTC. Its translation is CATSRDRTGPLYEQYF.

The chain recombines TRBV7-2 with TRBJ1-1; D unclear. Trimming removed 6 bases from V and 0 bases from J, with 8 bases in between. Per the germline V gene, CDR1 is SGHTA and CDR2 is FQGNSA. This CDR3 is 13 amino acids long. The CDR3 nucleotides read TGTGCCAGCAGTCGCGGCATGAACACTGAAGCTTTCTTT. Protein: CASSRGMNTEAFF.

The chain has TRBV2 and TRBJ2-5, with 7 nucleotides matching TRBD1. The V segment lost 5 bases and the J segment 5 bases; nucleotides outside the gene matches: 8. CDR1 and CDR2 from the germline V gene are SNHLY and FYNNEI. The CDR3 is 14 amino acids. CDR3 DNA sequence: TGTGCCAGCAGTTATACAGGGACAGCGGAGACCCAGTACTTC. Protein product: CASSYTGTAETQYF.

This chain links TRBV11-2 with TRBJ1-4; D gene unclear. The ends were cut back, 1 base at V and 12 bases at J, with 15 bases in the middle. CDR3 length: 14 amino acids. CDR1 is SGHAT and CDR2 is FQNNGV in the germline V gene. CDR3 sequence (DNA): TGTGCCAGCAGCTTAGTGTCCGGCACCCAGGAACTGTTTTTT. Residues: CASSLVSGTQELFF.

In DNA, the CDR3 is TGTGCCAGCAGACCAGTAAACTCTGGAAACACCATATATTTT. Encoded protein: CASRPVNSGNTIYF. This chain connects TRBV2 to TRBJ1-3; D is undetermined. CDR3 length: 14 amino acids. V gave up 6 bases and J gave up 0 bases, with 9 bases separating them. Germline assignment: CDR1 SNHLY and CDR2 FYNNEI.

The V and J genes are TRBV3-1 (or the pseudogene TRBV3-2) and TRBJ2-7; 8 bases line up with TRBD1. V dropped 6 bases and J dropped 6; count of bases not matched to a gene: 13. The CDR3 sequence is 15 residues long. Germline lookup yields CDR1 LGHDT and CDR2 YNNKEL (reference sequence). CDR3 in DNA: TGTGCCAGCAGGCCGACGGGGACAGGCCCTGGCGAGCAGTACTTC. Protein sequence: CASRPTGTGPGEQYF.

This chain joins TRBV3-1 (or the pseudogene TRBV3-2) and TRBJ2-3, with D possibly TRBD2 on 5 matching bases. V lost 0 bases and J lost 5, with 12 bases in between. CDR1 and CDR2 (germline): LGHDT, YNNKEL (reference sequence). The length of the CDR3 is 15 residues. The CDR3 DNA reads TGTGCCAGCAGCCAAGATAGGGTGGCGGGAGATACGCAGTATTTT. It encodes CASSQDRVAGDTQYF.

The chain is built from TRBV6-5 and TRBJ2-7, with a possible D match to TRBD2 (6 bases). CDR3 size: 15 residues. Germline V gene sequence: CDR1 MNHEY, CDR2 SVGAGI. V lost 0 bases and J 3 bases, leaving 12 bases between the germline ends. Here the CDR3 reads CASSYSTVRGYEQYF. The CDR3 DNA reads TGTGCCAGCAGTTACTCGACTGTGCGGGGCTACGAGCAGTACTTC.

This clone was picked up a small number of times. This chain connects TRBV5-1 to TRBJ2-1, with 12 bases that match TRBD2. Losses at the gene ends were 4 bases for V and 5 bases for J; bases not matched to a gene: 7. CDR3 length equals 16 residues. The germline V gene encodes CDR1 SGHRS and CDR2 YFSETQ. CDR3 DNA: TGCGCCAGCAGCCTATTGACTAGCGGGGGCCACAATGAGCAGTTCTTC. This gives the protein CASSLLTSGGHNEQFF.

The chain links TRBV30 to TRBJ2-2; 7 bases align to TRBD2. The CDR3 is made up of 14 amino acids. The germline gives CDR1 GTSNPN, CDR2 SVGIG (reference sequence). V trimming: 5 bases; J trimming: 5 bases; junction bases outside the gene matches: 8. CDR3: CAWGGRVVTGELFF. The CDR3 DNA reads TGTGCCTGGGGGGGGAGGGTTGTGACCGGGGAGCTGTTTTTT.

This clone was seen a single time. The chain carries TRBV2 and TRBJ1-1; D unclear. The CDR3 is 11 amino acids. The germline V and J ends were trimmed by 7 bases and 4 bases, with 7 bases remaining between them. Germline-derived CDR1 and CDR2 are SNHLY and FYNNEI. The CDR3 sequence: CASTVPTEAFF. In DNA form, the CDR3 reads TGTGCCAGCACCGTTCCCACTGAAGCTTTCTTT.

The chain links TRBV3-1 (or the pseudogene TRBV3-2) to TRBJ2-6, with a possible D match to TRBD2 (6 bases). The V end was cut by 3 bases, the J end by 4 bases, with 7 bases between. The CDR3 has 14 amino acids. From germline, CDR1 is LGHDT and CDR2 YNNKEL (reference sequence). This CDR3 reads CASSQLAGANVLTF. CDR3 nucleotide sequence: TGTGCCAGCAGCCAGCTAGCGGGGGCCAACGTCCTGACTTTC.

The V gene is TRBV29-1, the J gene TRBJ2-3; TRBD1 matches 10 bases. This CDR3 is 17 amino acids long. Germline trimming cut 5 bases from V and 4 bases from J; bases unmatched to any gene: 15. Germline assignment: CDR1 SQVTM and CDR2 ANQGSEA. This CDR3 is CSVTPWTGGFRADTQYF. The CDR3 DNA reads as TGCAGCGTTACCCCTTGGACAGGGGGTTTTAGAGCAGATACGCAGTATTTT.

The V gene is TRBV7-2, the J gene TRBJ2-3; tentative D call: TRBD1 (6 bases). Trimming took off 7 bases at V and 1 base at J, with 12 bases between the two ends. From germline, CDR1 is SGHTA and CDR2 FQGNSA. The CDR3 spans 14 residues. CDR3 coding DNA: TGTGCCAGCACCGAGGGGGTTCGCACAGATACGCAGTATTTT. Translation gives CASTEGVRTDTQYF.

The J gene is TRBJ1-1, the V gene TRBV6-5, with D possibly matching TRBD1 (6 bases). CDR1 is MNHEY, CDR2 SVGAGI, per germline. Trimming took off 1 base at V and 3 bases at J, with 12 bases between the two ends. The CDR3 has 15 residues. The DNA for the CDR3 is TGTGCCAGCAGTTACTATAGGGGGTCGGACACTGAAGCTTTCTTT. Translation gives CASSYYRGSDTEAFF.